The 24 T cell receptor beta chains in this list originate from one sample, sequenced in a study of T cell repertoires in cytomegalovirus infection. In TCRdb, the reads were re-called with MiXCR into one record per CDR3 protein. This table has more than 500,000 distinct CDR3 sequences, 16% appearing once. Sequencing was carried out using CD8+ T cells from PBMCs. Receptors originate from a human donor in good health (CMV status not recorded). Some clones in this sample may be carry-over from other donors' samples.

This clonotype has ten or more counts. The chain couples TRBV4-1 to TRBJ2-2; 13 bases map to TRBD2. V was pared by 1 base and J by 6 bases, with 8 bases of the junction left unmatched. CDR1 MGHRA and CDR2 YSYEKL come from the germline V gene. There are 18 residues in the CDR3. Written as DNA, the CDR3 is TGCGCCAGCAGCCAAGGTCCGGGACTAGCGGGGAAACCCGGGGAGCTGTTTTTT. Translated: CASSQGPGLAGKPGELFF.

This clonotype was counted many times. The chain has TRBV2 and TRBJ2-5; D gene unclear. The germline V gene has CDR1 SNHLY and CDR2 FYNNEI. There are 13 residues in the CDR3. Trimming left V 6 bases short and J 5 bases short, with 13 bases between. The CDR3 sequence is CASRAPGAETQYF. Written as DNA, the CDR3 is TGTGCCAGCAGAGCCCCAGGAGCGGAGACCCAGTACTTC.

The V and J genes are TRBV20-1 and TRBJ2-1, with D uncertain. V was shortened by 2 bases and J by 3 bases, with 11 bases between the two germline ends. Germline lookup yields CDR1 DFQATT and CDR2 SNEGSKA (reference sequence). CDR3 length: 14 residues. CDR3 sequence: CSARRPPLYNEQFF. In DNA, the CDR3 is TGCAGTGCTAGAAGACCTCCCCTCTACAATGAGCAGTTCTTC.

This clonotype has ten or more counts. As DNA, the CDR3 is TGTGCCAGCAGCCAGGGACAGGGGCCCAGTTCGAACACCGGGGAGCTGTTTTTT. Its translation is CASSQGQGPSSNTGELFF. The chain employs TRBV11-2 and TRBJ2-2; 10 bases align to TRBD1. Unmatched junction bases numbered 9, after V lost 5 bases and J lost 0 bases. The CDR3 consists of 18 residues. Germline V gene lookup returns CDR1 SGHAT and CDR2 FQNNGV.

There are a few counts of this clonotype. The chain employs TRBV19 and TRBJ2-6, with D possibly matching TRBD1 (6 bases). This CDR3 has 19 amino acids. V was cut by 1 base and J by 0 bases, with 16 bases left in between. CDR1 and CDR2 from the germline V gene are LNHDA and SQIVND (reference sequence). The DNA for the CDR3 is TGTGCCAGTAGTATAGGGACAGAGAGCTTTTTCTCTGGGGCCAACGTCCTGACTTTC. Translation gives CASSIGTESFFSGANVLTF.

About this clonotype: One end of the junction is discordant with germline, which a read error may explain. The CDR3: CASRYSQGGRTEAFF. DNA of the CDR3: TGTGCCAGCCGTTACTCGCAGGGCGGGAGGACTGAAGCTTTCTTT. This chain uses TRBV6-6 with TRBJ1-1, with D possibly TRBD1 on 5 matching bases. Germline CDR1 reads MNHNY; CDR2 reads SVGAGI (reference sequence). The CDR3 contains 15 residues.

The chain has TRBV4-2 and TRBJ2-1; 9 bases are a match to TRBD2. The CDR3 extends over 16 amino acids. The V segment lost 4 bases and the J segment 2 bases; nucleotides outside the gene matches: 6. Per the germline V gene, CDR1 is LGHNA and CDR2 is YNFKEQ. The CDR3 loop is CASSLEPSGAYNEQFF. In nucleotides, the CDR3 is TGTGCCAGCAGCCTAGAGCCTAGCGGGGCCTACAATGAGCAGTTCTTC.

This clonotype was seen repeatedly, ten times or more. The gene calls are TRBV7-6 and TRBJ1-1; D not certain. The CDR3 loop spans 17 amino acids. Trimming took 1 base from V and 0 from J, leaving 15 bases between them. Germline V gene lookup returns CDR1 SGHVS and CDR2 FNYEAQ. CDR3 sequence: CASSLVADITLNTEAFF. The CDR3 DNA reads TGTGCCAGCAGCTTAGTGGCCGACATTACGTTGAACACTGAAGCTTTCTTT.

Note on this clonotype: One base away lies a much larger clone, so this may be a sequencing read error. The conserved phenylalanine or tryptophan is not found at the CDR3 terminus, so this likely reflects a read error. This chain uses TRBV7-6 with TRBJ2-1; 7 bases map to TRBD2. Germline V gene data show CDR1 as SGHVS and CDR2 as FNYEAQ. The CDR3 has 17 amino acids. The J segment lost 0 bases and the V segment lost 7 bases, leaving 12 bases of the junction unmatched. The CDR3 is CASISPGLPSSYNEQFL. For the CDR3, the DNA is TGTGCCAGCATCTCGCCGGGACTACCCAGCTCCTACAATGAGCAGTTCTTA.

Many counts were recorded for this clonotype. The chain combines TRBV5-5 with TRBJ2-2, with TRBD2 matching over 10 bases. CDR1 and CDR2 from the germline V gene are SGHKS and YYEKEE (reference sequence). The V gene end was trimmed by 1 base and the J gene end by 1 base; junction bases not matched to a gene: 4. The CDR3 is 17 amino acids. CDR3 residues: CASSLTRTSGNTGELFF. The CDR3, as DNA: TGTGCCAGCAGCTTGACCCGGACTAGCGGGAACACCGGGGAGCTGTTTTTT.

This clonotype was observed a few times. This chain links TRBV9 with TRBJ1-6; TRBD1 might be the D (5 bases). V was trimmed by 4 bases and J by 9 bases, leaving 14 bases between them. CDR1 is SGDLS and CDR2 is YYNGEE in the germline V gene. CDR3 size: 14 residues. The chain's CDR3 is CASSNPGNGSPLHF. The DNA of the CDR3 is TGTGCCAGCAGCAACCCAGGGAACGGTTCACCCCTCCACTTT.

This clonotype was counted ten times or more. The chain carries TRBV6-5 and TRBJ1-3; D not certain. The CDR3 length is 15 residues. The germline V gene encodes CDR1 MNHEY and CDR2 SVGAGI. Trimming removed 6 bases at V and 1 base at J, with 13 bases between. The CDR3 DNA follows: TGTGCCAGCAGCCTATCGACATATTCTGGAAACACCATATATTTT. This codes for CASSLSTYSGNTIYF.

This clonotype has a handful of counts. DNA for the CDR3: TGCGCCAGCAGCCATGGGGACGGGGCCTACAATGAGCAGTTCTTC. Translated, it gives CASSHGDGAYNEQFF. V usage is TRBV4-1 and J usage is TRBJ2-1, with D perhaps matching TRBD1 or TRBD2 (5 bases each). Between the trimmed V and J ends, which lost 3 bases and 2 bases, there was a span of 11 bases. Germline V gene sequence: CDR1 MGHRA, CDR2 YSYEKL. The CDR3 length is 15 residues.

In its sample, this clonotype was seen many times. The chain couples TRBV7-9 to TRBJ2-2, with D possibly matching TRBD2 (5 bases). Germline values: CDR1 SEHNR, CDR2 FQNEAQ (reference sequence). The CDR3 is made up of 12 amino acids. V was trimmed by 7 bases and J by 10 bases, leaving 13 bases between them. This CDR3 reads CASKSEGKELFF. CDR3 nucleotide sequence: TGTGCCAGCAAAAGCGAGGGAAAGGAGCTGTTTTTT.

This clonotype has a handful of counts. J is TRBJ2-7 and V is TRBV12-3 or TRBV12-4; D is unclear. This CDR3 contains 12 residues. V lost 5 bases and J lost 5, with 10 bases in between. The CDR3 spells CASSPGINEQYF. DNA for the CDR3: TGTGCCAGCAGTCCCGGTATAAACGAGCAGTACTTC.

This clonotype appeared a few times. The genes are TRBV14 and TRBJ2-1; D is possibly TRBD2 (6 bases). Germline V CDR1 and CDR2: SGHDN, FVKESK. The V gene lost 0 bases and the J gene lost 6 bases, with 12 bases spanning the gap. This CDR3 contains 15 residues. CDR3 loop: CASSQDMGGVNEQFF. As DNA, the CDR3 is TGTGCCAGCAGCCAAGATATGGGGGGAGTCAATGAGCAGTTCTTC. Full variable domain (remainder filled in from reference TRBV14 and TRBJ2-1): EAGVTQFPSHSVIEKGQTVTLRCDPISGHDNLYWYRRVMGKEIKFLLHFVKESKQDESGMPNNRFLAERTGGTYSTLKVQPAELEDSGVYFCASSQDMGGVNEQFFGPGTRLTVL.

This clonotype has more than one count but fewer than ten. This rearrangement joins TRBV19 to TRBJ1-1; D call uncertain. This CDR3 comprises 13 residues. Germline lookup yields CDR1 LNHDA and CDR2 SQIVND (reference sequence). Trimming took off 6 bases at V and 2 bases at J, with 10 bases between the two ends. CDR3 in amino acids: CASRDDANTEAFF. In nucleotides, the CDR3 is TGTGCCAGTAGGGACGATGCAAACACTGAAGCTTTCTTT. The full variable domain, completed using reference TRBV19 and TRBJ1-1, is DGGITQSPKYLFRKEGQNVTLSCEQNLNHDAMYWYRQDPGQGLRLIYYSQIVNDFQKGDIAEGYSVSREKKESFPLTVTSAQKNPTAFYLCASRDDANTEAFFGQGTRLTVV.

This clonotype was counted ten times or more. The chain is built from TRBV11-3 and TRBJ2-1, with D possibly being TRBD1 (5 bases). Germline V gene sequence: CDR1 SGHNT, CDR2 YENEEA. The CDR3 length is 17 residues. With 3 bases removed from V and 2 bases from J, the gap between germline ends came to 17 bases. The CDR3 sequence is CASSFSTDSTAYNEQFF. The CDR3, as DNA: TGTGCCAGCAGCTTCTCAACTGATTCGACAGCCTACAATGAGCAGTTCTTC.

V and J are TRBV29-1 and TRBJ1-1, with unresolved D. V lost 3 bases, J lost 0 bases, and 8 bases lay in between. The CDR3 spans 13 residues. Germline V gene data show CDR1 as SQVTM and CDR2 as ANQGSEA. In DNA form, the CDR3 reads TGCAGCGTTGACGACGGCGTGAACACTGAAGCTTTCTTT. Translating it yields CSVDDGVNTEAFF.

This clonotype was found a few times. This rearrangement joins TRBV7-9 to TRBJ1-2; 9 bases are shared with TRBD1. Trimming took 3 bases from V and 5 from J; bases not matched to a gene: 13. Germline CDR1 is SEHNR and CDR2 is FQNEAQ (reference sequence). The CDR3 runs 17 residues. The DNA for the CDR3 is TGTGCCAGCAGCTTGGGAACTTCGGACAGGGGTGGGTATGGCTACACCTTC. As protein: CASSLGTSDRGGYGYTF. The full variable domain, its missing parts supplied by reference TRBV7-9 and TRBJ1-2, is DTGVSQNPRHKITKRGQNVTFRCDPISEHNRLYWYRQTLGQGPEFLTYFQNEAQLEKSRLLSDRFSAERPKGSFSTLEIQRTEQGDSAMYLCASSLGTSDRGGYGYTFGSGTRLTVV.

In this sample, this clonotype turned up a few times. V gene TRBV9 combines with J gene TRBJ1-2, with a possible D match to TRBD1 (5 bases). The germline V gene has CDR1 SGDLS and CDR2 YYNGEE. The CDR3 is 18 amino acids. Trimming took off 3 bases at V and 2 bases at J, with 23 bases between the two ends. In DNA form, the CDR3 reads TGTGCCAGCAGCGCCTCGACCCGGGACCCATCCAACAACTATGGCTACACCTTC. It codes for CASSASTRDPSNNYGYTF.

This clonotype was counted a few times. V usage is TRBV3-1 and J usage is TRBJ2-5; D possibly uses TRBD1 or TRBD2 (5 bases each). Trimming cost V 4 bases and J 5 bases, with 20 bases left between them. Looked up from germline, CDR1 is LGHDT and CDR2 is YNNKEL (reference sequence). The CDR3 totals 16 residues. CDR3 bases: TGTGCCAGCAGCCCCGCCCGGGGCGTCTCGCGGGAGACCCAGTACTTC. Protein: CASSPARGVSRETQYF.

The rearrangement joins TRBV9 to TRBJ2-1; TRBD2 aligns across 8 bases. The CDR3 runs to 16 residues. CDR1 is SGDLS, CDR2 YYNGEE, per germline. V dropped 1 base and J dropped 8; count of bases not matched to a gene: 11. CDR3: CASSVHRQRESYEQFF. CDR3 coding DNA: TGTGCCAGCAGCGTACACCGACAGCGGGAGTCCTATGAGCAGTTCTTC.

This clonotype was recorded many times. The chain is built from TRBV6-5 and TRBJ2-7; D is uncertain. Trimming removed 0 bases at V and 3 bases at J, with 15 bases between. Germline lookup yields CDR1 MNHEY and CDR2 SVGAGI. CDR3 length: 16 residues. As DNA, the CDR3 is TGTGCCAGCAGTTACTCGTCGCCCATCCCCTACTACGAGCAGTACTTC. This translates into CASSYSSPIPYYEQYF.